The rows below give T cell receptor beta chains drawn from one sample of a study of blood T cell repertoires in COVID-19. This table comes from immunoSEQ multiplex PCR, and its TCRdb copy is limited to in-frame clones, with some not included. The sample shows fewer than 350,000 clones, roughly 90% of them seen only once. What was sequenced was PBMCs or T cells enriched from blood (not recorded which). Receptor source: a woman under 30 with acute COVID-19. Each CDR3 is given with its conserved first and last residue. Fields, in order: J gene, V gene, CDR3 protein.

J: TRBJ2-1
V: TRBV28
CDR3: CASSSPGQGAWNEQFF

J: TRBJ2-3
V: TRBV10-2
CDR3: CASKEQLYADTQYF

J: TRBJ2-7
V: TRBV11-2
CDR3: CASSSPGDSIYEQYF

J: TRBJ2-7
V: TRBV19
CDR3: CASSIGAGGYEQYF

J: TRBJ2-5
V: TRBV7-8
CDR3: CASSMNRLGQETQYF

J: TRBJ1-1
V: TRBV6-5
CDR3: CASSRDFRSTEAFF

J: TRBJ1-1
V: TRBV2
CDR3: CASIREAATEAFF

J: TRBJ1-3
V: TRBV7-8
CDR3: CASSQSSGNTIYF

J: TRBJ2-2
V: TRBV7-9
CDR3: CASRVRGLRTGELFF

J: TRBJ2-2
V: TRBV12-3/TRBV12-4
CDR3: CASRYSTGELFF

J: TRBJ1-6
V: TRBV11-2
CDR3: CASSLKGQDARSPLHF

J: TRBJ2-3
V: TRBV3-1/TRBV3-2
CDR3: CASSPTTGGRLTDTQYF

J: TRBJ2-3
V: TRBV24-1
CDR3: CATSDQGSPTDTQYF

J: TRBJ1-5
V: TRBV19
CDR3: CASSEGQWQPQHF

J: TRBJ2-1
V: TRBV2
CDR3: CASTKGQGAYNEQFF

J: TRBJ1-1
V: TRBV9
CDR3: CASSVVPAGVNTEAFF

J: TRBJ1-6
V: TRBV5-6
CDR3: CASRTRQDTYNSPLHF

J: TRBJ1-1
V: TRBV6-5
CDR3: CASSYSQGGTEAFF

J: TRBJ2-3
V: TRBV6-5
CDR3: CASSLAGGQIDTQYF

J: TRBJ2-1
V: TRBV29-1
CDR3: CSVGTTWYNEQFF

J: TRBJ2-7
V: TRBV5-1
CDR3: CASSLVQGVSYEQYF

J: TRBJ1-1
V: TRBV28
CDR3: CASSLRPNTEAFF

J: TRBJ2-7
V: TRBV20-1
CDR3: CRLAGVGEQYF

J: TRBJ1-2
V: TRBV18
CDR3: CASSPGQNYGYTF

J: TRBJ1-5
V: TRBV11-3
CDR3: CASSIGTGAHSNQPQHF

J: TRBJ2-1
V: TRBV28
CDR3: CASSIWAGGPGEQFF

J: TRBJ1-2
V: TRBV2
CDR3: CASSEAGQGGTNYGYTF

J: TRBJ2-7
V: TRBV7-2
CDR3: CASSLAGGTYEQYF

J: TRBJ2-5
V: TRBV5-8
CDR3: CASSRTPRETQETQYF

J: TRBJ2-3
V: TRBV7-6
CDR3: CASSFGLAGVQSQYF

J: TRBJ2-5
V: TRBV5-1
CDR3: CASSLGFVRGQETQYF

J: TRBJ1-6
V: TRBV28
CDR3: CASSLSARTGVVLYNSPLHF

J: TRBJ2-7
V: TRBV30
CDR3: CAWSAAWYGQKPYEQYF

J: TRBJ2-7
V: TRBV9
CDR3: CASSVVRQGENYEQYF

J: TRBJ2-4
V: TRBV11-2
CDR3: CASSLRRAGAWGQNIQYF

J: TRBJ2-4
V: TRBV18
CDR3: CASSPRTGAKNIQYF

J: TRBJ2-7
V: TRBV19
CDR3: CASSIVGGGAEQYF